This T cell receptor beta chain emerged from a study of monozygotic twins with inflammatory bowel disease. Study results and limitations: Sharing of clonotypes with others was lower in IBD patients than in healthy twins, and this was especially so with disease activity.

Following a re-call of the 5' RACE reads, TCRdb has one entry per CDR3 protein and lacks DNA. The table lists around 410,000 distinct CDR3 sequences, with approximately 2.3% in the top ten. Remarks on this clonotype: The antigen remains unidentified.

Sample: blood. The clonotype comes from a human donor with ulcerative colitis or Crohn's disease, or a healthy co-twin of an affected twin (not recorded which).

The CDR3 sequence is CATSRTETGNTIYF. V gene TRBV15 combines with J gene TRBJ1-3; TCRdb returns TRBD1, unconfirmable since there is no DNA. Germline CDR1 LNHNV, CDR2 YYDKDF (reference sequence). The CDR3 extends over 14 amino acids.